The 9 T cell receptor beta chains reported below all come from one sample, sequenced in a study of T cell repertoires in cytomegalovirus infection. TCRdb passed the reads through MiXCR, listing each CDR3 protein once. The sample contains around 300,000 distinct CDR3 sequences, 25% of which appear only once. Input material: PBMCs. The source of these receptors is a human donor in good health (CMV status not recorded). Some clones in this sample may be carry-over from other donors' samples.

The table lists this clonotype with a few counts. The rearrangement uses TRBV30 and TRBJ2-3; D remains ambiguous. Germline CDR1 reads GTSNPN; CDR2 reads SVGIG (reference sequence). V lost 1 base to trimming and J lost 4 bases, with 15 bases between them. This CDR3 is 15 amino acids long. This CDR3 reads CAWSAPGPSADTQYF. As DNA, the CDR3 is TGTGCCTGGAGTGCCCCCGGACCCTCCGCAGATACGCAGTATTTT.

This clonotype showed up just a few times. J is TRBJ1-5 and V is TRBV7-2; TRBD1 is a possible D gene (5 bases). This CDR3 contains 15 residues. Trimming shortened V by 3 bases and J by 2 bases, and 11 bases separated the two germline ends. The V gene's germline CDR1 is SGHTA and CDR2 FQGNSA. Here the CDR3 reads CASSFSLGGNQPQHF. The DNA for the CDR3 is TGTGCCAGCAGCTTCTCCCTAGGGGGCAATCAGCCCCAGCATTTT.

The chain has TRBV7-2 and TRBJ2-7; tentatively, D is TRBD1 or TRBD2 (7 bases each). The CDR3 contains 17 residues. Germline values: CDR1 SGHTA, CDR2 FQGNSA. V dropped 1 base and J dropped 0 bases, with 16 bases sitting between them. CDR3 coding DNA: TGTGCCAGCAGCTTAGTTACAGGGGCGGGAGTCTCCTACGAGCAGTACTTC. This translates into CASSLVTGAGVSYEQYF.

V is TRBV2 and J is TRBJ2-1; tentative D call: TRBD2 (6 bases). From germline, CDR1 is SNHLY and CDR2 FYNNEI. The V end lost 5 bases, the J end lost 0 bases, and 11 bases lay between the germline ends. This CDR3 is built from 15 residues. In DNA form, the CDR3 reads TGTGCCAGCAGTCCGGTCGGGGGCTCCTACAATGAGCAGTTCTTC. Its protein product is CASSPVGGSYNEQFF.

This clonotype has a count of ten or more. This chain joins TRBV7-2 and TRBJ2-1; 9 nucleotides line up with TRBD1. Germline CDR1 and CDR2: SGHTA and FQGNSA. The CDR3 is 14 residues long. The trim removed 3 bases at V and 6 bases at J, leaving 3 bases unmatched. The CDR3 is CASSLGQGFNEQFF. The CDR3 nucleotides are TGTGCCAGCAGCTTGGGACAGGGTTTCAATGAGCAGTTCTTC. The whole variable domain, filled in from reference TRBV7-2 and TRBJ2-1, reads GAGVSQSPSNKVTEKGKDVELRCDPISGHTALYWYRQSLGQGLEFLIYFQGNSAPDKSGLPSDRFSAERTGGSVSTLTIQRTQQEDSAVYLCASSLGQGFNEQFFGPGTRLTVL.

The V call is TRBV7-2, the J call TRBJ2-1; the D gene could be TRBD1 or TRBD2 (5 bases each). The CDR3 covers 14 residues. V was cut by 3 bases and J by 5 bases, with 11 bases left in between. CDR1 is SGHTA and CDR2 is FQGNSA in the germline V gene. The CDR3 region has the DNA TGTGCCAGCAGCTTGGGACGCCAAAACAATGAGCAGTTCTTC. This gives the protein CASSLGRQNNEQFF.

In its sample, this clonotype was seen a few times. A read error may account for a junction end that differs from germline. The chain carries TRBV7-7 and TRBJ2-5; D is perhaps TRBD1 or TRBD2 (5 bases each). The germline CDR1 and CDR2 sequences are SSHAT and FNYEAQ (reference sequence). The CDR3 consists of 13 residues. The CDR3 protein is CASSKVGGETQYF. For the CDR3, the DNA is TGTGCTAGCAGCAAGGTTGGGGGAGAGACCCAGTACTTC.

The chain recombines TRBV5-1 with TRBJ2-7; 7 bases match TRBD1. The ends lost 0 bases at V and 3 bases at J; junction bases unmatched: 6. This CDR3 comprises 15 residues. Germline lookup yields CDR1 SGHRS and CDR2 YFSETQ. CDR3 nucleotides: TGCGCCAGCAGCTTGGGGGGACAGCGCAGCTACGAGCAGTACTTC. It is translated as CASSLGGQRSYEQYF.

In its sample, this clonotype was seen a few times. V gene TRBV28 combines with J gene TRBJ2-7; 9 bases match TRBD1. The V gene's germline CDR1 is MDHEN and CDR2 SYDVKM. The CDR3 is 14 amino acids. Unmatched junction bases numbered 5, after V lost 6 bases and J lost 2 bases. The CDR3 DNA reads TGTGCCAGCAGGAAACAGGGGGCCCCCTACGAGCAGTACTTC. It encodes CASRKQGAPYEQYF.